This T cell receptor (beta chain) was obtained from a study of T-cell reconstitution after alpha-beta-depleted transplantation in children. This clonotype showed up many times. This CDR3 has 13 amino acids. V trimming: 3 bases; J trimming: 6 bases; junction bases outside the gene matches: 5. Germline CDR1 DFQATT, CDR2 SNEGSKA (reference sequence). This sample's TCRbeta library carried unique molecular identifier barcodes. Each CDR3 protein is one row after TCRdb ran MiXCR on the PCR reads. The sample yields some 490,000 distinct CDR3 sequences, about an eighth seen once. The sequenced sample was PBMCs from the stem cell graft donor, obtained from the stem cell graft. J is TRBJ2-7 and V is TRBV20-1; 10 nucleotides align to TRBD2. This receptor was identified in a human donor who donated a stem cell graft to a child with combined immunodeficiency. CDR3 coding DNA: TGCAGTGCTAGTGCTAGCGGGAGTTCCGAGCAGTACTTC. It is translated as CSASASGSSEQYF.